The following is a T cell receptor (beta chain) sequence with its context. Its target is unknown. These data come from a study of radiation and T cells in renal cell carcinoma. Treatment here: treatment-naive control, cytoreductive nephrectomy. Study findings and constraints: Only small tumor regions of around 1 g were sampled.

This table comes from immunoSEQ multiplex PCR, and its TCRdb copy is limited to in-frame clones, with some not included. This table has about 18,000 clones, roughly 60% appearing once. The sequence came from a man aged 50-60 years with renal cell carcinoma. The sequencing used tumor tissue, collected from a patient whose treatment was nephrectomy without radiotherapy.

The CDR3 region has the DNA TGCAGCGTTGAAGGAGTCCTAGCGGGGAAAGCCGGGGAGCTGTTTTTT. It is translated as CSVEGVLAGKAGELFF. The rearrangement uses TRBV29-1 and TRBJ2-2, with 9 bases lining up with TRBD2. This CDR3 is 16 amino acids long. The germline CDR1 and CDR2 sequences are SQVTM and ANQGSEA. Germline trimming cut 1 base from V and 6 bases from J; bases unmatched to any gene: 9.